This T cell receptor (beta chain) appears in the sequencing data of a study of T cell responses to AZD1222 COVID-19 vaccine. TCRdb keeps only in-frame clones here, not all; method: immunoSEQ multiplex PCR. The sample has around 100,000 clones, around 90% seen once; the top ten hold approximately 22%. Comments on this clone: Antigen specificity is unknown.

Study conclusions and caveats: A reported finding is that nearly half of spike-specific TCRs target unmutated variant regions.

CDR1 is KGHDR and CDR2 is SFDVKD in the germline V gene. The CDR3 is 15 residues long. The trim removed 3 bases at V and 4 bases at J, leaving 4 bases unmatched. The sequence derives from an adult in good health. Here the sequenced sample was peripheral blood, taken on day 0 of AZD1222 vaccination. This chain joins TRBV24-1 and TRBJ2-1; 8 bases are a match to TRBD1. CDR3 in amino acids: CATSDRDRRYNEQFF. CDR3 bases: TGTGCCACCAGTGATCGGGACAGGAGGTACAATGAGCAGTTCTTC.